This T cell receptor (beta chain) was observed in a study of cytomegalovirus exposure and HLA in healthy donors. Study information: Membership in the Caucasian-associated ancestry cluster was found for around 81% of around 380 genotyped donors. Study-wide results and caveats: Most TCR sequences showed up rarely, but some public TCRs showed up in many donors. Presence/absence analyses assumed roughly uniform sequencing depth across donors. Exclusion applied to some V segments, including TRBV6-2 and TRBV6-3, as they were indistinguishable.

Vbeta (60) and Jbeta (13) primers were used in the PCR. TCRdb keeps only in-frame clones here, not all; method: immunoSEQ multiplex PCR. The sample holds 95,000 to 130,000 clones, 75% seen once. About this clone itself: Antigen specificity is unknown.

The CDR3 contains 15 residues. The germline gives CDR1 SGHTA, CDR2 FQGNSA. Deletions cut 1 base from V and 4 bases from J, with 13 bases between. What was sequenced was PBMCs. The sequence came from a young woman in good health and CMV-seronegative. The chain combines TRBV7-2 with TRBJ1-1, with D maybe TRBD1 (5 bases). DNA for the CDR3: TGTGCCAGCAGCTTAGGGGCAAGGGGTGTCACTGAAGCTTTCTTT. Translated: CASSLGARGVTEAFF.